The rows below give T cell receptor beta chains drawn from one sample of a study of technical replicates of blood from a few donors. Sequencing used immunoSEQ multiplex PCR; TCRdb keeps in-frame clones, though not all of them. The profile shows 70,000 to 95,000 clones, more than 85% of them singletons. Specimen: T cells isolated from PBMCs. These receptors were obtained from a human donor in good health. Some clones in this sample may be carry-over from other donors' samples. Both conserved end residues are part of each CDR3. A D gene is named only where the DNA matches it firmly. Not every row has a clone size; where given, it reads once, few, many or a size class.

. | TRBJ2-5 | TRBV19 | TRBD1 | TGTGCCAGTAGGAGACAGGGGCAAGAGACCCAGTACTTC | CASRRQGQETQYF
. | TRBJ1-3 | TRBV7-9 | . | TGTGCCAGCAGCCAGGCGCCCCGGTTCGGAAACACCATATATTTT | CASSQAPRFGNTIYF
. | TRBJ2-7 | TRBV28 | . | TGTGCCAGCAGGCCCTCTTGGGGCTCCGCCTACGAGCAGTACTTC | CASRPSWGSAYEQYF
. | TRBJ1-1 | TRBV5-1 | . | TGCGCCAGCAGCGTGGGGGGAGGGCAGGGTCCTTTGGCTTTCTTT | CASSVGGGQGPLAFF
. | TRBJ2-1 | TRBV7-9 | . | TGTGCCAGCAGCGACGAAGAAGGGTTAGCGGCCCGAGAGCAGTTCTTC | CASSDEEGLAAREQFF
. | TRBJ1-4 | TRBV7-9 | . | TGTGCCAGCAGCCGGGGGACGGTTAATGAAAAACTGTTTTTT | CASSRGTVNEKLFF
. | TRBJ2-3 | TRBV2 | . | TGTGCCAGCAGTGCCCGGACAGCGAGCACAGATACGCAGTATTTT | CASSARTASTDTQYF
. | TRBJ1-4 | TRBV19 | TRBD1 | TGTGCCAGTAGTCTGGACAGGGGGCAGATGGAACTGTTTTTT | CASSLDRGQMELFF
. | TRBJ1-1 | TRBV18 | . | TGTGCCAGCTCCGAGTACCAGGTTAACACTGAAGCTTTCTTT | CASSEYQVNTEAFF
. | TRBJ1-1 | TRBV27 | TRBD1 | TGTGCCAGCAGTTTTCAGGGGGCAGGGGCGGCTTTCTTT | CASSFQGAGAAFF
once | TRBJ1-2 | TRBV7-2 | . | TGTGCCAGCAGCTTAGCCCCCGTTTGGCAGGGGAGAGATGGCTACACCTTC | CASSLAPVWQGRDGYTF
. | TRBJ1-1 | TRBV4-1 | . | TGCGCCAGCAGCCACCCGGCCAGGGGCACTGAAGCTTTCTTT | CASSHPARGTEAFF
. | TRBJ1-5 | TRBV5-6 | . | TGTGCCAGCAGCTTACGGGGGTATAGCAATCAGCCCCAGCATTTT | CASSLRGYSNQPQHF
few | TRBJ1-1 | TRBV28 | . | TGTGCCAGCAGTGCGCCTCAGACAGGTTACACTGAAGCTTTCTTT | CASSAPQTGYTEAFF
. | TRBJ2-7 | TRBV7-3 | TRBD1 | TGTGCCAGCAGCTGGGACAGGGGGTACGAGCAGTACTTC | CASSWDRGYEQYF
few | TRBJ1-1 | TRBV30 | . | TGTGCCTGGAGCACAGGGATGGGGAACACTGAAGCTTTCTTT | CAWSTGMGNTEAFF
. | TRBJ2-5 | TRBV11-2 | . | TGTGCCAGCAGCTTAGAAGAATTAGCGGCGACCCAGTACTTC | CASSLEELAATQYF
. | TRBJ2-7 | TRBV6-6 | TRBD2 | TGTGCCAGCAGTCTTAGCGGGAGCTCCTACGAGCAGTACTTC | CASSLSGSSYEQYF
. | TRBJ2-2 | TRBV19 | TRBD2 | TGTGCCAGTAGGAGGACTAGCGGGAGAAATGCAGAGCTGTTTTTT | CASRRTSGRNAELFF
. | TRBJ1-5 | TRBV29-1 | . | TGCAGCGTTGAAGATCCAGGACAGCCCCAGCATTTT | CSVEDPGQPQHF
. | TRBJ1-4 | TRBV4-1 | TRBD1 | TGCGCCAGCAGCCGACAGGGGGCTAATGAAAAACTGTTTTTT | CASSRQGANEKLFF
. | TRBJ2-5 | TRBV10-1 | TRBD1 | TGCGCCAGCTCAAGGGGGCTCGGGGAGACCCAGTACTTC | CASSRGLGETQYF
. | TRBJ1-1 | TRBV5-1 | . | TGCGCCAGCAGCTTGGATGGCCACCCGAACACTGAAGCTTTCTTT | CASSLDGHPNTEAFF
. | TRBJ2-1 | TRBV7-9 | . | TGTGCCAGCAGCTTAGCAGGGGGCAATGAGCAGTTCTTC | CASSLAGGNEQFF
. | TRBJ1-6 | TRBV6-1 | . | TGTGCCAGCAGTGCACAGCACTATAATTCACCCCTCCACTTT | CASSAQHYNSPLHF
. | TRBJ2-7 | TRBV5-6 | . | TGTGCCAGCACCATCTCAGGAGGGTTGAGAGACGAGCAGTACTTC | CASTISGGLRDEQYF
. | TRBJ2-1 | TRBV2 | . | TGTGCCAGCAAAGAGAACTCTAACAATGAGCAGTTCTTC | CASKENSNNEQFF
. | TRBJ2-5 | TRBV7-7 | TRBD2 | TGTGCTAGCAGCTTGGGGGGGAACCAAGAGACCCAGTACTTC | CASSLGGNQETQYF
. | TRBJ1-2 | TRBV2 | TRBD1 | TGTGCCAGCTCCCCCCGGGACAGGGCCGGCTACACCTTC | CASSPRDRAGYTF
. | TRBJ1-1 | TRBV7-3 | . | TGTGCCAGCAGTCCCATGCAGGGGACTGAAGCTTTCTTT | CASSPMQGTEAFF
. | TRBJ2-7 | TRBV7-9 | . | TGTGCCAGCAGCTTAGGATCTAGTTTCGACGAGCAGTACTTC | CASSLGSSFDEQYF
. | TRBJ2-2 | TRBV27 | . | TGTGCCAGCAGGCCGGGGACCGGGGAGCTGTTTTTT | CASRPGTGELFF
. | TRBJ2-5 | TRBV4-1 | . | TGCGCCAGCAGCCAAGGGACACGAGTAGGAGAGACCCAGTACTTC | CASSQGTRVGETQYF
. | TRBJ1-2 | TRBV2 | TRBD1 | TGTGCCAGCAGTGATTGGCGACAGGGACCCTATGGCTACACCTTC | CASSDWRQGPYGYTF
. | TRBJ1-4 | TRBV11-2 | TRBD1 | TGTGCCAGCAGCTTCGGGACAGGGCACGAAAAACTGTTTTTT | CASSFGTGHEKLFF
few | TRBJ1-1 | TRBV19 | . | TGTGCCAGTAGTATTCGTAAGGCAGGGGATGGTGAAGCTTTCTTT | CASSIRKAGDGEAFF
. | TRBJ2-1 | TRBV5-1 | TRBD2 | TGCGCCAGCAGCCGACTAGCGGGAGTATCCAATGAGCAGTTCTTC | CASSRLAGVSNEQFF
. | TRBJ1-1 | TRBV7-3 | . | TGTGCCAGCGGGGCATTACTGAACACTGAAGCTTTCTTT | CASGALLNTEAFF
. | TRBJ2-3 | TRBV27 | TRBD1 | TGTGCCAGCAGGGAGGACAGGGGGCTTACAGATACGCAGTATTTT | CASREDRGLTDTQYF
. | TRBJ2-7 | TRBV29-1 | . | TGCAGCGTTGAAGAGAGATACGAGCAGTACTTC | CSVEERYEQYF
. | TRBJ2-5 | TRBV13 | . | TGTGCCAGCAGCTTAGCGTCTAGTGAAGAGACCCAGTACTTC | CASSLASSEETQYF
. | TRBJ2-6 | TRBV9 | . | TGTGCCAGCAGCCCAGGGGCCGGCGGGGCCAACGTCCTGACTTTC | CASSPGAGGANVLTF
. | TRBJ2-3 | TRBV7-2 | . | TGTGCCACCGACGGCGGGAACAGCCAAAGGGCGCAGTATTTT | CATDGGNSQRAQYF
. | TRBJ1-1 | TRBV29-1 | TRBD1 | TGCAGCGCATCAGGGGGGCGAGACACTGAAGCTTTCTTT | CSASGGRDTEAFF
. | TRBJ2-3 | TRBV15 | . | TGTGCCACCAGCAATCTAGTACCCACAGATACGCAGTATTTT | CATSNLVPTDTQYF
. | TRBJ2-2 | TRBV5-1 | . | TGCGCCAGCAGCTTAGGAGGGAACGCCGGGGAGCTGTTTTTT | CASSLGGNAGELFF
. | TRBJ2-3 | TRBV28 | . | TGTGCCAGCAGTTTCGATCATACCCTGCGTTTT | CASSFDHTLRF
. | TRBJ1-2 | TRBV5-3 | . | TGTGCCAGAAGCTTGTGTCTAGCTAACTATGGCTACACCTTC | CARSLCLANYGYTF
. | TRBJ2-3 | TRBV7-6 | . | TGTGCCAGCAGCAAAGGTGCCAGCAGGTACACAGATACGCAGTATTTT | CASSKGASRYTDTQYF
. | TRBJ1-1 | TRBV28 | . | TGTGCCAGCAGTTTTACAAAGTCTGAAGCTTTCTTT | CASSFTKSEAFF
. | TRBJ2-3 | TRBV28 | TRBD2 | TGTGCCAGCATCGTAAGCGGGGGAAGGGCAGATACGCAGTATTTT | CASIVSGGRADTQYF
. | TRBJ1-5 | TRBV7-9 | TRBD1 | TGTGCCAGCAGCTCGGACAGGCCCAATCAGCCCCAGCATTTT | CASSSDRPNQPQHF
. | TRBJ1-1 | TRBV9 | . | TGTGCCAGCAGCGTAGACTTACTCACTGAAGCTTTCTTT | CASSVDLLTEAFF
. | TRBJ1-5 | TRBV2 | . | TGTGCCAGCAGTGAGCAGACAGTTGGTCAGCCCCAGCATTTT | CASSEQTVGQPQHF
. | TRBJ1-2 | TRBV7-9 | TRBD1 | TGTGCCAGCTCCCAGGGGGCAAACTATGGCTACACCTTC | CASSQGANYGYTF
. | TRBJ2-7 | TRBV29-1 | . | TGCAGCGTTGTGCCCGGTGCAGCGTCCTACGAGCAGTACTTC | CSVVPGAASYEQYF
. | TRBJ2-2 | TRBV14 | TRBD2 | TGTGCCAGCAGTAGGCCGGGACTAGCGGGAATAAAGAACACCGGGGAGCTGTTTTTT | CASSRPGLAGIKNTGELFF